This T cell receptor beta chain was recorded in a study of technical replicates of blood from a few donors. The method was immunoSEQ multiplex PCR; TCRdb's version includes in-frame clones alone and lacks a portion of them. This repertoire shows tens of thousands of clones, around 95% found once; its top ten account for under 0.45%. V gave up 4 bases and J gave up 8 bases; unmatched junction bases: 7. CDR1 and CDR2 (germline): MNHEY, SVGAGI. This CDR3 comprises 15 residues. The sample taken for sequencing was T cells isolated from PBMCs. The TCR originated in a human donor in good health. The chain links TRBV6-5 to TRBJ2-1; 11 bases agree with TRBD2. The CDR3 nucleotides read TGTGCCAGCAGTTTTAGCGGGAGGGCCTATTATGAGCAGTTCTTC. Translating gives CASSFSGRAYYEQFF.